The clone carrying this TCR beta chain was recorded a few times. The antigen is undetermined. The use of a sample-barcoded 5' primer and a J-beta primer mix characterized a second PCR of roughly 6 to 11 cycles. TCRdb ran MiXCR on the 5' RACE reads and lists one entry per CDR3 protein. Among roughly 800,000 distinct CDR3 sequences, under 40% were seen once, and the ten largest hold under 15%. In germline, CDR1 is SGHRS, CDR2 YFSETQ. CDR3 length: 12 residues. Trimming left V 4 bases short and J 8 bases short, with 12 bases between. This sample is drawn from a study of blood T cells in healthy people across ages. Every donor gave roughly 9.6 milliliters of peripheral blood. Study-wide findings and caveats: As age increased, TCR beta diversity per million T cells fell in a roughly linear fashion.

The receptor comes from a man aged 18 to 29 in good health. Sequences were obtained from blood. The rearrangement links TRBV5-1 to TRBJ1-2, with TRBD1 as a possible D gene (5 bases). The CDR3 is CASSLHGAGYTF. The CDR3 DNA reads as TGCGCCAGCAGCCTGCATGGGGCGGGCTACACCTTC.